This TCR beta chain was recorded in a study of OX40 agonist ivuxolimab in advanced cancers. The CDR3 is 13 amino acids. The germline V gene has CDR1 KGHSH and CDR2 LQKENI. Trimming cost V 2 bases and J 0 bases, with 5 bases left between them. The assay was immunoSEQ multiplex PCR, and TCRdb's table has in-frame clones only and misses some. Of under 100,000 clones in the sample, approximately 91% were seen once. Study findings and constraints: The mean number of expanded clones was higher in CD8+ T cells than in CD4+. Partial responders dosed at 0.1-3.0 mg/kg displayed clonal expansion ranking among the lowest.

In regard to this clone: Its cognate antigen is unknown.

This chain joins TRBV18 and TRBJ2-7, with no clear D. This material consisted of CD4+ or CD8+ T cells sorted from blood, taken in a trial of the OX40 agonist ivuxolimab. This sequence was found in an adult with an advanced solid tumor such as melanoma, head and neck, liver or kidney cancer. CDR3 nucleotides: TGTGCCAGCTCACCATCAGGCTCCTACGAGCAGTACTTC. Translated: CASSPSGSYEQYF.